These T cell receptor beta chains were read from a single sample in a study of PD-1 blockade in classical Hodgkin lymphoma. The repertoire was sequenced with immunoSEQ multiplex PCR; TCRdb's copy has only in-frame clones and lacks some. The sample lists some 23,000 clones, about 70% occurring once. The specimen comprised peripheral blood mononuclear cells (PBMCs), sampled at baseline. Every receptor here comes from a human donor with classical Hodgkin lymphoma. CDR3s include the opening cysteine and the closing phenylalanine or tryptophan.

11 | TRBJ2-1 | TRBV30 | CAWGLGDEQFF
16 | TRBJ2-5 | TRBV19 | CASSMGDRGRWETQYF
14 | TRBJ1-6 | TRBV6-5 | CASSSWAGNSPLHF
15 | TRBJ1-2 | TRBV25-1 | CASSEAGQSIYGYTF
15 | TRBJ1-1 | TRBV2 | CASSRGGFGSTEAFF
13 | TRBJ2-1 | TRBV10-2 | CASSLLRTNEQFF
17 | TRBJ1-6 | TRBV11-2 | CASSFGQVGSYNSPLHF
13 | TRBJ1-1 | TRBV27 | CASSLRSGPEAFF
11 | TRBJ1-1 | TRBV29-1 | CSVAVNTEAFF
14 | TRBJ2-7 | TRBV11-2 | CASSLGRVAYEQYF
14 | TRBJ2-7 | TRBV27 | CASSYRDSSYEQYF
16 | TRBJ2-2 | TRBV18 | CASSLTSLPNTGELFF
18 | TRBJ2-3 | TRBV19 | CASSDLGLTAGSTDTQYF
15 | TRBJ2-1 | TRBV7-3 | CASSITSGGYNEQFF
13 | TRBJ1-1 | TRBV10-2 | CASSDRLGTEAFF
13 | TRBJ2-1 | TRBV28 | CASSRGSYNEQFF
12 | TRBJ1-1 | TRBV7-2 | CASSPDLTEAFF